Listed here is a single T cell receptor beta chain. Its matching antigen is unknown. The sample originates from a study of CD8 T cells in ankylosing spondylitis. Study-wide points: Several highly homologous variants formed a TCR beta motif that appeared characteristic of ankylosing spondylitis blood. The authors reported significant enrichment of disease-linked clones in matched ankylosing spondylitis synovial fluid.

Preparation of TCR beta libraries was done by quantitative 5'-RACE with molecular barcodes. TCRdb re-analysed the 5' RACE reads in MiXCR, keeping a single row per CDR3 protein. The table lists about 700,000 distinct CDR3 sequences, around 17% of them singletons. Germline V lookup: CDR1 SNHLY, CDR2 FYNNEI. The CDR3 loop spans 16 amino acids. The V segment lost 4 bases and the J segment 4 bases; nucleotides outside the gene matches: 4. The rearrangement links TRBV2 to TRBJ2-1; 13 nucleotides match TRBD2. Material: blood, either unsorted or a sorted T cell fraction (not recorded which). This sequence was found in a male donor with ankylosing spondylitis. The CDR3 nucleotides are TGTGCCAGCAGTGGGGGACTAGCGGGACCTTACAATGAGCAGTTCTTC. Amino acid sequence: CASSGGLAGPYNEQFF.